This entry lists 8 T cell receptor beta chains sequenced from one sample in a study of Ad26.COV2.S vaccination and SARS-CoV-2 variants (dated by TCRdb to the early 2020s). The method behind the library was the immunoSEQ multiplex PCR assay. The table was pulled from immuneACCESS by TCRdb, which kept in-frame rearrangements only. Such tables lose some clones; where checked, under half of the loss comes from unresolved V genes, and the rest has no known cause. The sample includes about 350,000 clones, with 70% to 90% observed a single time. The ten largest clones represent roughly 3.3% of the sample. The label giving this sample's treatment or condition can be read as: 15 to 20 received Ad26.COV2.S at low or high dose, single or two shots; several received placebo; per-sample allocation not given. For vaccine and placebo recipients, repertoires were sequenced using samples collected on day 63 after the first injection.

Sample: peripheral blood, taken in a trial of Ad26.COV2.S vaccine versus placebo. The receptor source for this set is a person aged 18-60 years who received the Ad26.COV2.S COVID-19 vaccine or a placebo.

The J gene is TRBJ2-1, the V gene TRBV7-2; D is unclear. The CDR3 runs 11 residues. Germline CDR1 SGHTA, CDR2 FQGNSA. The V end lost 4 bases, the J end lost 8 bases, and 6 bases lay between the germline ends. CDR3 in amino acids: CASSSWYEQFF. CDR3 nucleotide sequence: TGTGCCAGCAGCTCATGGTATGAGCAGTTCTTC.

The J gene is TRBJ1-4, the V gene TRBV6-5; D possibly corresponds to TRBD1 (6 bases). Deletions cut 4 bases from V and 10 bases from J, with 16 bases between. The germline CDR1 and CDR2 sequences are MNHEY and SVGAGI. CDR3 length: 14 amino acids. CDR3 DNA sequence: TGTGCCAGCAGTTTGGGGCAGGAGGGGGGAAAACTGTTTTTT. It is translated as CASSLGQEGGKLFF.

This chain joins TRBV6-5 and TRBJ2-5; weak D call: TRBD1 (6 bases). The V end lost 8 bases, the J end lost 1 base, and 11 bases lay between the germline ends. This CDR3 contains 13 residues. The germline CDR1 and CDR2 sequences are MNHEY and SVGAGI. The CDR3 DNA reads TGTGCCAGCGGGAACAGGGCCCAAGAGACCCAGTACTTC. Its protein product is CASGNRAQETQYF.

The rearrangement links TRBV9 to TRBJ2-1, with 10 bases identical to TRBD2. There are 16 residues in the CDR3. Germline-derived CDR1 and CDR2 are SGDLS and YYNGEE. Losses at the gene ends were 0 bases for V and 9 bases for J; bases not matched to a gene: 9. For the CDR3, the DNA is TGTGCCAGCAGCGTAGGGTCAGCGGGGGGGCCGGTTGAGCAGTTCTTC. It codes for CASSVGSAGGPVEQFF.

The V and J genes are TRBV7-8 and TRBJ2-1, with a tentative D call TRBD2 (5 bases). CDR1 is SGHVS, CDR2 FQNEAQ, per germline. V gave up 5 bases and J gave up 10 bases, with 15 bases separating them. The CDR3 covers 13 residues. As DNA, the CDR3 is TGTGCCAGCAGCCCCCGGGGTACAACGGAGCAGTTCTTC. Residues: CASSPRGTTEQFF.

The chain joins TRBV18 to TRBJ1-4; D ambiguous. The CDR3 is 18 residues long. Germline V gene data show CDR1 as KGHSH and CDR2 as LQKENI. V was trimmed by 4 bases and J by 0 bases, leaving 18 bases between them. The CDR3 DNA follows: TGTGCCAGCTCACGAATCGGGATCTCGGCTGCAACTAATGAAAAACTGTTTTTT. Amino acid sequence: CASSRIGISAATNEKLFF.

This sequence joins TRBV10-2 and TRBJ2-1; 16 nucleotides line up with TRBD2. Per germline, CDR1 WSHSY and CDR2 SAAADI. The V segment lost 5 bases and the J segment 3 bases; nucleotides outside the gene matches: 10. This CDR3 is built from 19 residues. CDR3 in amino acids: CASSFGTSGGARYYNEQFF. The DNA for the CDR3 is TGCGCCAGCAGTTTCGGGACTAGCGGGGGGGCCCGTTACTACAATGAGCAGTTCTTC.

The J gene is TRBJ1-1, the V gene TRBV20-1; D unclear. CDR1 is DFQATT and CDR2 is SNEGSKA in the germline V gene (reference sequence). The CDR3 spans 10 residues. V dropped 4 bases and J dropped 7 bases, with 7 bases sitting between them. The CDR3 is CSANSGEAFF. The CDR3 DNA reads TGCAGTGCTAACTCTGGTGAAGCTTTCTTT.